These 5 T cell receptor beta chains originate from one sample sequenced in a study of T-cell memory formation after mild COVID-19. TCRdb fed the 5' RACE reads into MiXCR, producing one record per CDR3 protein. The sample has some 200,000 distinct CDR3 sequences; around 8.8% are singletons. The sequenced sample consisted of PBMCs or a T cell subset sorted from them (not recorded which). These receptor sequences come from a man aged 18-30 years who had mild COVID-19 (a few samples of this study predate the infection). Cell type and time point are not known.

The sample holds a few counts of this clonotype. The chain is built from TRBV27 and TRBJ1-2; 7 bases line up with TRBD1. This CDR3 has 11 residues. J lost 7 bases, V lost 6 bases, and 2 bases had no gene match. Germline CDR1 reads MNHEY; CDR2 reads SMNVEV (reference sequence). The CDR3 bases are TGTGCCAGCAGGTACAGGGGTGGCTACACCTTC. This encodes CASRYRGGYTF.

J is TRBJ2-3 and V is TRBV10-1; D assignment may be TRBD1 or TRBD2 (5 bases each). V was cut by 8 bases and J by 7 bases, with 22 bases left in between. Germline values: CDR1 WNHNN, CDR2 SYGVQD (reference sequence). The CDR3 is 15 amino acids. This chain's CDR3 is CASGRGDLLPYTQYF. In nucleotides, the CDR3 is TGCGCCAGCGGACGAGGGGACCTGTTGCCTTATACGCAGTATTTT.

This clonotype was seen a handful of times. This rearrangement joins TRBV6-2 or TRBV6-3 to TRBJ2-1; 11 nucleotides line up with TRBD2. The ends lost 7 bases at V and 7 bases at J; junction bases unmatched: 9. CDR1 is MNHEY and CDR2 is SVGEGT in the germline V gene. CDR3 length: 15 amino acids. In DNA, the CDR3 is TGTGCCAGCAACACAGCGACTAGCGGGGATAATGAGCAGTTCTTC. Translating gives CASNTATSGDNEQFF.

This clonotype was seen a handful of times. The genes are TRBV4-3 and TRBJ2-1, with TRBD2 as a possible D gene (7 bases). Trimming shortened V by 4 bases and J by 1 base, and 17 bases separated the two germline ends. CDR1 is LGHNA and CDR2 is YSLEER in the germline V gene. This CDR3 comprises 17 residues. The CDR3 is CASSPRGGVGSYNEQFF. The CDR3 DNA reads TGCGCCAGCAGCCCCAGAGGGGGGGTCGGGTCCTACAATGAGCAGTTCTTC.

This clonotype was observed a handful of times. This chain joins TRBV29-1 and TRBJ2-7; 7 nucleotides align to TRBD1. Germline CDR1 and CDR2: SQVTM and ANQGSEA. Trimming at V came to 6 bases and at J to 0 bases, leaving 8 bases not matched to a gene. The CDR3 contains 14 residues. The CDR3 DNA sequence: TGCAGCGTAGGGACAGACCCTGCCTCCTACGAGCAGTACTTC. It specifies CSVGTDPASYEQYF.